This entry describes one T cell receptor (beta chain). The antigen remains unidentified. Method: immunoSEQ multiplex PCR; TCRdb's copy keeps in-frame clones and lacks some. The table includes 950 to 1,500 clones, 75% to 85% detected once. These data come from a study of graft-versus-host responses after intestinal transplantation. The overall study: Isolated intestinal, liver-intestinal, or multivisceral transplants had been given to the recipients.

Study results and limitations: GvH clones were found in recipient marrow; some appeared first in ileum or blood. Clonal ratios of graft-versus-host to host-versus-graft in allografts were high for patients exhibiting graft-donor T cell macrochimerism. Levels of circulating GvH clones at their peak were associated with early post-transplant HvG declines.

V was clipped by 7 bases and J by 6 bases; unmatched bases: 15. Germline CDR1 and CDR2: SGHNT and YYREEE (reference sequence). The length of the CDR3 is 17 residues. This rearrangement joins TRBV5-4 to TRBJ2-3; 12 nucleotides match TRBD2. The origin of this receptor is a human patient who received an intestinal transplant, so some T cells may come from the graft donor. The sequencing here drew on PBMCs, taken 7 days after intestinal transplantation. DNA for the CDR3: TGTGCCAGCGGATCCCTTCTAGCGGGGGGGCCGGGGGATACGCAGTATTTT. Translated, it gives CASGSLLAGGPGDTQYF.